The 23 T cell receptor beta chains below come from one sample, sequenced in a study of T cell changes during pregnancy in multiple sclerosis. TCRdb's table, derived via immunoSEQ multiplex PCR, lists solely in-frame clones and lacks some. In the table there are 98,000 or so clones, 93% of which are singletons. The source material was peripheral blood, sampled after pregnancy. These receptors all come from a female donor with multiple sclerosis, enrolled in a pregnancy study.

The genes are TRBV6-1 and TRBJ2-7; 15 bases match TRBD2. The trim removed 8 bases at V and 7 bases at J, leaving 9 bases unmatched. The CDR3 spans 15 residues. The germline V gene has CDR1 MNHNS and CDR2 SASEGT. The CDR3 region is CASRGLAGGPGEQYF. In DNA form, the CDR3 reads TGTGCCAGCCGCGGACTAGCGGGAGGGCCGGGGGAGCAGTACTTC.

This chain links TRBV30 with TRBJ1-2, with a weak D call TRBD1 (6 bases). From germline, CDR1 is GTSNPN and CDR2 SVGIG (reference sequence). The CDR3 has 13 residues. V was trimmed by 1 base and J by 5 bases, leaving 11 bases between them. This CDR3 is CAWSAGRGYGYTF. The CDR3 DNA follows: TGTGCCTGGAGTGCAGGAAGGGGGTATGGCTACACCTTC.

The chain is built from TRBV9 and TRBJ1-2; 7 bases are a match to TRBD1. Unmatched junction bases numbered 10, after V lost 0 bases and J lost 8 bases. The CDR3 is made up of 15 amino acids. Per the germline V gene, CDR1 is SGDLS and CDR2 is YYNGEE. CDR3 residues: CASSVAPDRSSGYTF. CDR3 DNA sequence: TGTGCCAGCAGCGTAGCCCCGGACAGGTCCAGCGGCTACACCTTC.

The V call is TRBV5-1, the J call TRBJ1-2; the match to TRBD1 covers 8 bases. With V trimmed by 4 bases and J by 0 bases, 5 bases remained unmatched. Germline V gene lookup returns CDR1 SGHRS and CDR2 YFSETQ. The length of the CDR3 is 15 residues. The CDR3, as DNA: TGCGCCAGCAGCAACGGACAGGGAGCTAACTATGGCTACACCTTC. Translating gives CASSNGQGANYGYTF. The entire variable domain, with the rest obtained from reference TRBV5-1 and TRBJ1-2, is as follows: KAGVTQTPRYLIKTRGQQVTLSCSPISGHRSVSWYQQTPGQGLQFLFEYFSETQRNKGNFPGRFSGRQFSNSRSEMNVSTLELGDSALYLCASSNGQGANYGYTFGSGTRLTVV.

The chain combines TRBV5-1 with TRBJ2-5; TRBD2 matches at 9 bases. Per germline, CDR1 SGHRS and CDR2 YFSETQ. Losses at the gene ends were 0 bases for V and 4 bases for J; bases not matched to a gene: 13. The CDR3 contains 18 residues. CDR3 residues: CASSLEGSGSGGRETQYF. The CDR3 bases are TGCGCCAGCAGCTTGGAAGGTAGCGGGAGCGGCGGGAGAGAGACCCAGTACTTC.

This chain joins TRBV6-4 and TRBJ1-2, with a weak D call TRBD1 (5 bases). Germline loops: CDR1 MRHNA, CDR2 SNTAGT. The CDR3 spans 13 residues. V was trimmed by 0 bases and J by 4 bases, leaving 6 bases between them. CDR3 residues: CASSDSGGYGYTF. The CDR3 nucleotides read TGTGCCAGCAGTGACTCGGGGGGCTATGGCTACACCTTC.

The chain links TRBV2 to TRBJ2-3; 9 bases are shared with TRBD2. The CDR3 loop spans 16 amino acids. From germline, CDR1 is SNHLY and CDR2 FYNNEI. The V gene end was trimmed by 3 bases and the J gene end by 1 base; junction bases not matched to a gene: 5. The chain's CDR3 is CASSDFLAGGTDTQYF. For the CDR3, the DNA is TGTGCCAGCAGTGATTTTTTAGCGGGAGGCACAGATACGCAGTATTTT.

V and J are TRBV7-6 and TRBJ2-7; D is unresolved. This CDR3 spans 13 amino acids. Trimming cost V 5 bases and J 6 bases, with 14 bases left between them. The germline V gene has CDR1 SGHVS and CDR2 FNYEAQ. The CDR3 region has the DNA TGTGCCAGCAGCCGTAGCCAGACCTCCGAGCAGTACTTC. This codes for CASSRSQTSEQYF.

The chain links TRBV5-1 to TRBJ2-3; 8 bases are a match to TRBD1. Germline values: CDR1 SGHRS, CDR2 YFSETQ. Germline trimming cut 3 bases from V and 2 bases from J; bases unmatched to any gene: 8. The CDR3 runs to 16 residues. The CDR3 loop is CASSSTGALLTDTQYF. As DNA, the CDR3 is TGCGCCAGCAGCTCGACAGGGGCCCTACTCACAGATACGCAGTATTTT. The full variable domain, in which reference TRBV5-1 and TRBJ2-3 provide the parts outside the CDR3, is KAGVTQTPRYLIKTRGQQVTLSCSPISGHRSVSWYQQTPGQGLQFLFEYFSETQRNKGNFPGRFSGRQFSNSRSEMNVSTLELGDSALYLCASSSTGALLTDTQYFGPGTRLTVL.

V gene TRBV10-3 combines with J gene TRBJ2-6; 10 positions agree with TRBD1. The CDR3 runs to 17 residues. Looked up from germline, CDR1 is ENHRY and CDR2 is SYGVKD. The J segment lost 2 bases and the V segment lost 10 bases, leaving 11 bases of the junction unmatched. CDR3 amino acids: CATERDRGPAGANVLTF. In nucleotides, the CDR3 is TGTGCCACCGAACGGGACAGGGGCCCGGCTGGGGCCAACGTCCTGACTTTC.

DNA for the CDR3: TGCGCCAGCAGCTTGGGTCAGGGACTATTTTACAATGAGCAGTTCTTC. This encodes CASSLGQGLFYNEQFF. The V call is TRBV5-1, the J call TRBJ2-1; 7 bases line up with TRBD2. Per the germline V gene, CDR1 is SGHRS and CDR2 is YFSETQ. V shed 0 bases and J 4 bases; nucleotides not matched to a gene: 7. This CDR3 is built from 16 residues. The variable domain in full, completed from reference TRBV5-1 and TRBJ2-1, reads KAGVTQTPRYLIKTRGQQVTLSCSPISGHRSVSWYQQTPGQGLQFLFEYFSETQRNKGNFPGRFSGRQFSNSRSEMNVSTLELGDSALYLCASSLGQGLFYNEQFFGPGTRLTVL.

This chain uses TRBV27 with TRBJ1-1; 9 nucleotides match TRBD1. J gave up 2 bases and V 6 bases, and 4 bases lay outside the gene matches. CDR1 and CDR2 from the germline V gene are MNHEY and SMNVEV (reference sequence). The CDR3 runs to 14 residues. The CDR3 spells CASRWDRANTEAFF. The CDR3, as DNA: TGTGCCAGCAGATGGGACAGGGCCAACACTGAAGCTTTCTTT.

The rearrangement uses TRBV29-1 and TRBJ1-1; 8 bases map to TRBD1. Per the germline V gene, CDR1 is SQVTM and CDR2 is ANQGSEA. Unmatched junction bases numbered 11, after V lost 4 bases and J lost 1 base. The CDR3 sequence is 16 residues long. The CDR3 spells CSVVVMTGARNTEAFF. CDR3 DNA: TGCAGCGTTGTCGTAATGACAGGGGCCAGGAACACTGAAGCTTTCTTT.

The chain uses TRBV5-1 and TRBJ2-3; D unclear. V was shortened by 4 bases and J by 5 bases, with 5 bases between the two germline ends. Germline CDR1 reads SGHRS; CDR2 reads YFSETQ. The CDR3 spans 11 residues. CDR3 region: CASSAQDTQYF. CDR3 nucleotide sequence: TGCGCCAGCAGCGCGCAAGATACGCAGTATTTT.

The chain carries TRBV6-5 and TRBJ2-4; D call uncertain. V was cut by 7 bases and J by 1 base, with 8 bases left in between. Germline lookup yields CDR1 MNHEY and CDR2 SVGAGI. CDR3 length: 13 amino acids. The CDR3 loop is CASNAAAKNIQYF. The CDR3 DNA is TGTGCCAGCAACGCCGCGGCCAAAAACATTCAGTACTTC.

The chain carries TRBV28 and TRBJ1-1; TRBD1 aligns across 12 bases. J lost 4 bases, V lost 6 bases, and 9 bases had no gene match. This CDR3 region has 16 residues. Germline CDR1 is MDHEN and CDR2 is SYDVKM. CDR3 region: CASSRDRGQGFTEAFF. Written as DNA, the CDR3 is TGTGCCAGCAGCCGGGACAGGGGGCAGGGTTTCACTGAAGCTTTCTTT.

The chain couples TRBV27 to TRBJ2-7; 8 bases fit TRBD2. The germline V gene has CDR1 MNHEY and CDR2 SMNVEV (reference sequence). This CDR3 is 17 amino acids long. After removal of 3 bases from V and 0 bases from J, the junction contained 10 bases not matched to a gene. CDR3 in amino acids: CASSFSAGGVSSYEQYF. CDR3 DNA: TGTGCCAGCAGTTTCTCGGCCGGGGGGGTTAGCTCCTACGAGCAGTACTTC.

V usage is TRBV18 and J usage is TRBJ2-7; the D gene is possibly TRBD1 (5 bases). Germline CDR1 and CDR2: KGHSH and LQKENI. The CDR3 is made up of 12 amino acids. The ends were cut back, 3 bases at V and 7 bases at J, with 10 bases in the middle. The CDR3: CASSPTVGEQYF. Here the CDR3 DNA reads TGTGCCAGCTCACCGACAGTCGGGGAGCAGTACTTC.

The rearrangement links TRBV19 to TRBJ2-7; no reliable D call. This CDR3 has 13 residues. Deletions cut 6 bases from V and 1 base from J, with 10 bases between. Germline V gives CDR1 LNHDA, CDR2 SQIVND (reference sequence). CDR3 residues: CASSSPQSYEQYF. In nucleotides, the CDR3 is TGTGCCAGTAGCTCCCCACAGTCCTACGAGCAGTACTTC. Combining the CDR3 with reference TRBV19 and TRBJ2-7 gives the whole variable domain DGGITQSPKYLFRKEGQNVTLSCEQNLNHDAMYWYRQDPGQGLRLIYYSQIVNDFQKGDIAEGYSVSREKKESFPLTVTSAQKNPTAFYLCASSSPQSYEQYFGPGTRLTVT.

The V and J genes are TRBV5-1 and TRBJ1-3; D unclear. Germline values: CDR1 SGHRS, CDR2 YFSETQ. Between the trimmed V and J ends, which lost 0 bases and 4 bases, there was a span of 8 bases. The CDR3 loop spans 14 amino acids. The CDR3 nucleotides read TGCGCCAGCAGCTTGGATCCGTCCGGAAACACCATATATTTT. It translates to CASSLDPSGNTIYF.

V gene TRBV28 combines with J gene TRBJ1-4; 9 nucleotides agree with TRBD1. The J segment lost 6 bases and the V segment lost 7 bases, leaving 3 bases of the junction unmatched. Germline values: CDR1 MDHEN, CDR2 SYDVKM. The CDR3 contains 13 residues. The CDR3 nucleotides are TGTGCCAGCAAAGACAGGGGGTATGAAAAACTGTTTTTT. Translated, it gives CASKDRGYEKLFF.

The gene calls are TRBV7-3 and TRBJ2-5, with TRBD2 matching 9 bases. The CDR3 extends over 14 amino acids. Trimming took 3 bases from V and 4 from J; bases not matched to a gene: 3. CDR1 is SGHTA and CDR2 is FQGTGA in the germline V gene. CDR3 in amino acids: CASSLGGRGETQYF. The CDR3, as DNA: TGTGCCAGCAGCTTGGGCGGGAGGGGAGAGACCCAGTACTTC.

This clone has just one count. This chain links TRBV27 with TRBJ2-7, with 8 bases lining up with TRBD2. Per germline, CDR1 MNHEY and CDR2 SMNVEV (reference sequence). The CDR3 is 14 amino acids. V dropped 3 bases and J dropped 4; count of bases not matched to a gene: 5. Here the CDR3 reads CASSLRAGVYEQYF. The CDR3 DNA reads TGTGCCAGCAGTTTGCGAGCGGGAGTTTACGAGCAGTACTTC.